Described below is a single T cell receptor (beta chain) sequence and its context. Profiled with immunoSEQ multiplex PCR; TCRdb holds only in-frame clones, not every one. The sample lists about 610,000 clones, around 89% seen once, with 0.0085% to 0.012% in the top ten. This entry is derived from a study of shared T cell receptors in the human thymus. These sequences were also reported in another study, on human thymus T cells. That source reports: Corrective heart surgery yielded the resections from which the thymus tissue came. Thymic and blood repertoires showed apparently biased V and J gene usage.

The source is a boy under three years old with a congenital heart defect. Sample: thymocytes.

The CDR3 DNA follows: TGTGCCAGCAGCTTGACCCTAGCGGGAGCAGTGGAGACCCAGTACTTC. It is translated as CASSLTLAGAVETQYF. The chain joins TRBV5-4 to TRBJ2-5; 10 bases fit TRBD2. With 1 base clipped from V and 5 bases from J, the junction kept 8 bases outside the gene matches. The CDR3 sequence is 16 residues long. CDR1 and CDR2 (germline): SGHNT, YYREEE (reference sequence).